This T cell receptor beta chain emerged from a study of Ad26.COV2.S vaccination and SARS-CoV-2 variants. Study findings and constraints: It was found that vaccine and placebo recipients had similar non-spike TCR breadth.

TCRdb's table, derived via immunoSEQ multiplex PCR, lists solely in-frame clones and lacks some. The data show approximately 410,000 clones, 92% seen once. Worth noting for this clone: No antigen is known for it.

Specified treatment: over 15 received Ad26.COV2.S at low or high dose, single or two shots; five or six received placebo; per-sample allocation not given. Specimen acquisition occurred on day 63 following the initial vaccine or placebo injection. Germline CDR1 and CDR2: SGHVS and FQNEAQ. CDR3 size: 15 residues. V lost 5 bases to trimming and J lost 0 bases, with 11 bases between them. The chain employs TRBV7-8 and TRBJ2-1; no reliable D call. Sequenced material: peripheral blood, taken in a trial of Ad26.COV2.S vaccine versus placebo. The receptor comes from a person between 18 and 65 years old who received the Ad26.COV2.S COVID-19 vaccine or a placebo. This CDR3 is CASSPAHSSYNEQFF. The CDR3 nucleotides read TGTGCCAGCAGCCCCGCCCACAGCTCCTACAATGAGCAGTTCTTC.